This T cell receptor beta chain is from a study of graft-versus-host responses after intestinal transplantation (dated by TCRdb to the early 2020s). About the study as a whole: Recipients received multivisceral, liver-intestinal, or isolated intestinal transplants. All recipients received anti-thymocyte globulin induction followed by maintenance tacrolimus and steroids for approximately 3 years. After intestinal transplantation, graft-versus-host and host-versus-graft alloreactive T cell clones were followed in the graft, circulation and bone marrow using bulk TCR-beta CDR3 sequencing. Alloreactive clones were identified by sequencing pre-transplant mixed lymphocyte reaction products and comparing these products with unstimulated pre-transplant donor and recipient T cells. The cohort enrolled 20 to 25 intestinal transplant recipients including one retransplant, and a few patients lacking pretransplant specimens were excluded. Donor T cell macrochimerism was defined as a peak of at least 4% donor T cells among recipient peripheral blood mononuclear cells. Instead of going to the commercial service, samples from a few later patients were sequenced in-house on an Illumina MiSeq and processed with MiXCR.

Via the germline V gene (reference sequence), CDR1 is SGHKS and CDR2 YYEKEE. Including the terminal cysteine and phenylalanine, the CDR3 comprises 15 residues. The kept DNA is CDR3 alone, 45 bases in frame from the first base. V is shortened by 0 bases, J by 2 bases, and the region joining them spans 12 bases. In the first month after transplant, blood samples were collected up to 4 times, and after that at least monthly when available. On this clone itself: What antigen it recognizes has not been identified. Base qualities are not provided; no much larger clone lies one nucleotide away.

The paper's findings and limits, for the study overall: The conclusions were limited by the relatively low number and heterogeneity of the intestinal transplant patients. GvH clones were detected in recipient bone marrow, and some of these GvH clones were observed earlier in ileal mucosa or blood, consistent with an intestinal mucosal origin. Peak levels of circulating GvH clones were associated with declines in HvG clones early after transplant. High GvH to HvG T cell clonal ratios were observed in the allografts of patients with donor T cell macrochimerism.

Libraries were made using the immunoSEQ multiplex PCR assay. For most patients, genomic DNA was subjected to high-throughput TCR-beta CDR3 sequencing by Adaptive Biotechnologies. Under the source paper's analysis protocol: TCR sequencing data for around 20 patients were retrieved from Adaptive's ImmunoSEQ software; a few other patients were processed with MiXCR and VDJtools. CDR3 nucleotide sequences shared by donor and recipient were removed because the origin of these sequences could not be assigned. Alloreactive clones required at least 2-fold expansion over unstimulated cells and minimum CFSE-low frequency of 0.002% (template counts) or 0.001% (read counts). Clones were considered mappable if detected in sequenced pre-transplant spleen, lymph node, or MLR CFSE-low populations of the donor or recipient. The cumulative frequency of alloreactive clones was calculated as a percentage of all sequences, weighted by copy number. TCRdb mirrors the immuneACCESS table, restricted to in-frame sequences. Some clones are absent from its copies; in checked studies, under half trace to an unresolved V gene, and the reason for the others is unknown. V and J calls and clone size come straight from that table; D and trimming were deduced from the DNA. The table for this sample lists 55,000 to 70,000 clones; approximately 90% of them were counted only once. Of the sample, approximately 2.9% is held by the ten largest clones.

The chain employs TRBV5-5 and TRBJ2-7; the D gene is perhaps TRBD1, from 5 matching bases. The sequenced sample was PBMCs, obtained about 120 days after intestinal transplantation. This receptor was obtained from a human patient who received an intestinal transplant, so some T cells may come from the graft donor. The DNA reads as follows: TGTGCCAGCAGCTTGGTTCTAGACAGACCCTACGAGCAGTACTTC. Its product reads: CASSLVLDRPYEQYF.